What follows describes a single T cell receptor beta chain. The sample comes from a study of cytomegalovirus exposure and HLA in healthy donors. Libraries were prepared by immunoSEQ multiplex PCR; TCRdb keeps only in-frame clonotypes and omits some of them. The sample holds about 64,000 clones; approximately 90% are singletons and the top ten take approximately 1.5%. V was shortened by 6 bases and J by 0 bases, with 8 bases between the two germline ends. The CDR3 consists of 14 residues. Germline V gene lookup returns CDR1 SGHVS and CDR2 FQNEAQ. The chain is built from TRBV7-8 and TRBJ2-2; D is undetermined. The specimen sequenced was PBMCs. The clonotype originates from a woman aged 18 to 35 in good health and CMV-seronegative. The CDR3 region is CASRYIANTGELFF. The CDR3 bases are TGTGCCAGCAGATACATCGCGAACACCGGGGAGCTGTTTTTT.